Here is one TCR beta chain with its context. Amplification used 60 Vbeta primers and 13 Jbeta primers. TCRdb's table, derived via immunoSEQ multiplex PCR, lists solely in-frame clones and lacks some. The data contain some 120,000 clones, 74% of them singletons. These data originate in a study of cytomegalovirus exposure and HLA in healthy donors. The germline V gene encodes CDR1 LNHDA and CDR2 SQIVND (reference sequence). CDR3 length: 13 amino acids. The V end was cut by 2 bases, the J end by 8 bases, with 12 bases between. V and J are TRBV19 and TRBJ1-2, with D hard to call. The clonotype was recovered from a woman in her fifties or sixties in good health and CMV-seropositive. The sample consisted of PBMCs. Written as DNA, the CDR3 is TGTGCCAGTAGTATATATACGGAGGCCGGCTACACCTTC. The encoded protein is CASSIYTEAGYTF.